This paragraph covers one TCR beta chain sequence. Its antigen is currently unknown. This CDR3 is built from 15 residues. CDR1 is DFQATT and CDR2 is SNEGSKA in the germline V gene (reference sequence). The record originates from a study of blood T cells in healthy people across ages. Study outcomes and limitations: Since the PBMCs were unsorted, naive and antigen-experienced cells could not be conclusively compared.

Through a sample-barcoded 5' primer and a J-beta primer mix, a second PCR was run for about 7 to 12 cycles. Each cDNA molecule received a tag from a template-switch adaptor that had 12 random nucleotides. One entry per CDR3 protein, called by TCRdb with MiXCR from the 5' RACE reads. The profile shows around 750,000 distinct CDR3 sequences, about 55% of them singletons. This chain uses TRBV20-1 with TRBJ2-5; TRBD2 agrees at 14 bases. The DNA end is more similar to TRBJ2-7, so the J call may be wrong. Sequenced: blood. The sequence came from a man aged 80 or over in good health. The CDR3 DNA reads TGCAGTGCTAGCGACAGACTAGCGGGAGGGTTCGAGCAGTACTTC. Its protein product is CSASDRLAGGFEQYF.